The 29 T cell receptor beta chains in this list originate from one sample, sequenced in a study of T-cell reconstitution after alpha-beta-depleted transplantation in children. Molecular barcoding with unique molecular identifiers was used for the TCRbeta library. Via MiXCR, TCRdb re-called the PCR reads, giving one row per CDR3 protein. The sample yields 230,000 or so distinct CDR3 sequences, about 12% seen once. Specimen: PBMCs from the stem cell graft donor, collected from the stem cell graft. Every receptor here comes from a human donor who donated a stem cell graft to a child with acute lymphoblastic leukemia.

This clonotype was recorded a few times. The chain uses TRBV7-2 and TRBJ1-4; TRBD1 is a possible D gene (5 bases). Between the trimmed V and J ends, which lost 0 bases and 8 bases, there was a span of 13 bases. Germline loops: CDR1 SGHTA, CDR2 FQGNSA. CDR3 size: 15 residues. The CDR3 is CASSLARGKGEKLFF. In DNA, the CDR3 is TGTGCCAGCAGCTTAGCGCGGGGGAAAGGAGAAAAACTGTTTTTT.

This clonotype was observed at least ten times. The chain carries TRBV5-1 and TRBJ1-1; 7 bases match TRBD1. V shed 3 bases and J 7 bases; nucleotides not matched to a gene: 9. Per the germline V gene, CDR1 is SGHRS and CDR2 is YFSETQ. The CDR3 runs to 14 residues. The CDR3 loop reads CASSWDSLAGEAFF. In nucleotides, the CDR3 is TGCGCCAGCAGCTGGGACAGCCTTGCGGGTGAAGCTTTCTTT.

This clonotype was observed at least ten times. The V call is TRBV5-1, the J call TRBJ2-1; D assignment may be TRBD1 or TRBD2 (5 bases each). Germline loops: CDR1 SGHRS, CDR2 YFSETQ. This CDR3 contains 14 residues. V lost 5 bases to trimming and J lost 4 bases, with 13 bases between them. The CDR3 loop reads CASSERQGYNEQFF. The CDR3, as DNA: TGCGCCAGCAGTGAGCGGCAGGGATACAATGAGCAGTTCTTC. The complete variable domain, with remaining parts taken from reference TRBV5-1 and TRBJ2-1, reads KAGVTQTPRYLIKTRGQQVTLSCSPISGHRSVSWYQQTPGQGLQFLFEYFSETQRNKGNFPGRFSGRQFSNSRSEMNVSTLELGDSALYLCASSERQGYNEQFFGPGTRLTVL.

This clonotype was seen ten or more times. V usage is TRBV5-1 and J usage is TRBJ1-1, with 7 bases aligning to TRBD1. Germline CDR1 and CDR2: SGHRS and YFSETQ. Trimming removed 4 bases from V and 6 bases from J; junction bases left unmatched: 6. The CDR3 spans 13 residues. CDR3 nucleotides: TGCGCCAGCAGCATGACAGGGTTCGCTGAAGCTTTCTTT. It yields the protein CASSMTGFAEAFF.

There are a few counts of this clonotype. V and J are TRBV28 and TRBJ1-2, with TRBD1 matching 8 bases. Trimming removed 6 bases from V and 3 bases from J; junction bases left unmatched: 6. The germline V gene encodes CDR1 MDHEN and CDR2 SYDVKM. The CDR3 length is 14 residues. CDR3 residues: CASRRQGSYYGYTF. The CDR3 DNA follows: TGTGCCAGCAGACGACAGGGGTCGTACTATGGCTACACCTTC.

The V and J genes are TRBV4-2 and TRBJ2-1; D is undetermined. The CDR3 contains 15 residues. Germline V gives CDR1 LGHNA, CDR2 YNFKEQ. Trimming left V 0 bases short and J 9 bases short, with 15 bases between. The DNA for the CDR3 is TGTGCCAGCAGCCAAGATTTGGCCGAACCCAGTGAGCAGTTCTTC. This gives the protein CASSQDLAEPSEQFF.

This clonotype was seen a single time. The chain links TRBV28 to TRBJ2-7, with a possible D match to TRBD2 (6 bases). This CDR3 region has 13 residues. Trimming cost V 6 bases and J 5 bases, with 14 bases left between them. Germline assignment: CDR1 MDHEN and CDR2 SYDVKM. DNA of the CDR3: TGTGCCAGCAGCCGGGACTCCAGGGACGAGCAGTACTTC. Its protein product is CASSRDSRDEQYF.

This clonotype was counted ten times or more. For the CDR3, the DNA is TGTGCCAGCTCACCTCTGGACCTGGGGGGAGAAAAACTGTTTTTT. Amino acids: CASSPLDLGGEKLFF. The rearrangement joins TRBV18 to TRBJ1-4; weak D call: TRBD1 (5 bases). CDR3 length: 15 residues. V lost 3 bases and J lost 8, with 16 bases in between. CDR1 is KGHSH and CDR2 is LQKENI in the germline V gene. The full variable domain, with the rest looked up from reference TRBV18 and TRBJ1-4, is NAGVMQNPRHLVRRRGQEARLRCSPMKGHSHVYWYRQLPEEGLKFMVYLQKENIIDESGMPKERFSAEFPKEGPSILRIQQVVRGDSAAYFCASSPLDLGGEKLFFGSGTQLSVL.

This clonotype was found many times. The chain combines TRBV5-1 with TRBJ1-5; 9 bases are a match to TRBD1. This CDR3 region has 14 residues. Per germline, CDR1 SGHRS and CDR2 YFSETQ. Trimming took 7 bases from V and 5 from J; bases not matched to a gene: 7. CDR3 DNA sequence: TGCGCCAGCCGCCGGGACAGGGCGGATCAGCCCCAGCATTTT. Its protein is CASRRDRADQPQHF. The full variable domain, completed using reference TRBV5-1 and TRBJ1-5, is KAGVTQTPRYLIKTRGQQVTLSCSPISGHRSVSWYQQTPGQGLQFLFEYFSETQRNKGNFPGRFSGRQFSNSRSEMNVSTLELGDSALYLCASRRDRADQPQHFGDGTRLSIL.

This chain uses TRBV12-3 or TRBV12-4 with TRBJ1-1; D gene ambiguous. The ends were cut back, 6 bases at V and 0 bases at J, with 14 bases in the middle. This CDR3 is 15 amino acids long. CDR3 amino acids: CASRTPGLVNTEAFF. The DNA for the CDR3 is TGTGCCAGCAGGACACCAGGCCTCGTGAACACTGAAGCTTTCTTT.

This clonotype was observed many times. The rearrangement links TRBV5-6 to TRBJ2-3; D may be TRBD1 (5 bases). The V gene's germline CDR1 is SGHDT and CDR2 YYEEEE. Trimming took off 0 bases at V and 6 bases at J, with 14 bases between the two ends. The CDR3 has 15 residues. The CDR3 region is CASSLGVGRADTQYF. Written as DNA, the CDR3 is TGTGCCAGCAGCTTGGGGGTTGGCAGGGCCGATACGCAGTATTTT.

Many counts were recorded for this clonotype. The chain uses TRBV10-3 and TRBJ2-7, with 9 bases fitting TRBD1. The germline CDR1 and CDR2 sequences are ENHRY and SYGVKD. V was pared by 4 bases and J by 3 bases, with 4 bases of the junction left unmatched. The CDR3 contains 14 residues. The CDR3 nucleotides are TGTGCCATCAGTGTGGGGGACAGGGTCTACGAGCAGTACTTC. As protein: CAISVGDRVYEQYF.

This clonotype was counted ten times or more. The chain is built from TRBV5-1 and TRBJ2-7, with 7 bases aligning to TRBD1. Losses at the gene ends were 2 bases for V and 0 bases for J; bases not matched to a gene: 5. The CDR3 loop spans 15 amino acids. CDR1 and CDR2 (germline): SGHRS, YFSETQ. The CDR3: CASSFWDSDSYEQYF. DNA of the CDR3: TGCGCCAGCAGCTTTTGGGACAGTGACTCCTACGAGCAGTACTTC.

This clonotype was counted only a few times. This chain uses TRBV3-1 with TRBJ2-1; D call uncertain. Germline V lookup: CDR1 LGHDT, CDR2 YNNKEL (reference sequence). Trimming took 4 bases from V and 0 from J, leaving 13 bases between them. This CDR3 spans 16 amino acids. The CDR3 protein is CASSLSKVGSYNEQFF. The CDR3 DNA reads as TGTGCCAGCAGCCTCAGCAAGGTCGGCTCCTACAATGAGCAGTTCTTC.

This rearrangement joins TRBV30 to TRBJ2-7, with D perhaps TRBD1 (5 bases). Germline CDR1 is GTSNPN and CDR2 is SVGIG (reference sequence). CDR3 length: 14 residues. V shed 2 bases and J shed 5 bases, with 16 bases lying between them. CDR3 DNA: TGTGCCTGGAGTAACCTCTGGGCAGGGAACGAGCAGTACTTC. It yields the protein CAWSNLWAGNEQYF. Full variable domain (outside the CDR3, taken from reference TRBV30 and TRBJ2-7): SQTIHQWPATLVQPVGSPLSLECTVEGTSNPNLYWYRQAAGRGLQLLFYSVGIGQISSEVPQNLSASRPQDRQFILSSKKLLLSDSGFYLCAWSNLWAGNEQYFGPGTRLTVT.

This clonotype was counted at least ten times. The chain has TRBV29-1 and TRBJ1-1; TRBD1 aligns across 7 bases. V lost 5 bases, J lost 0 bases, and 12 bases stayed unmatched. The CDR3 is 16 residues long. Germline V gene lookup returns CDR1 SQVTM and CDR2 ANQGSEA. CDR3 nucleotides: TGCAGCGTTCGTGGGACAGCCAAGTTTATGAACACTGAAGCTTTCTTT. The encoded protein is CSVRGTAKFMNTEAFF.

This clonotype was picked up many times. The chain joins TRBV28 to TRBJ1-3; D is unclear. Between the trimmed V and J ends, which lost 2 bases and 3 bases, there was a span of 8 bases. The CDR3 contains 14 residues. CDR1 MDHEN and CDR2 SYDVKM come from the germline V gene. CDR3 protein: CASSLGAIGNTIYF. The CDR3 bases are TGTGCCAGCAGTTTAGGAGCCATTGGAAACACCATATATTTT.

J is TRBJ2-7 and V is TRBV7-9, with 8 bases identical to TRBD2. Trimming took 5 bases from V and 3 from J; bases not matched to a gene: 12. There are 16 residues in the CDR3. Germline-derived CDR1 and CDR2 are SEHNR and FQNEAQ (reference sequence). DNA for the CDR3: TGTGCCAGCAGCCCCTCATTGAGCGGGGGCTTCTACGAGCAGTACTTC. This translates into CASSPSLSGGFYEQYF.

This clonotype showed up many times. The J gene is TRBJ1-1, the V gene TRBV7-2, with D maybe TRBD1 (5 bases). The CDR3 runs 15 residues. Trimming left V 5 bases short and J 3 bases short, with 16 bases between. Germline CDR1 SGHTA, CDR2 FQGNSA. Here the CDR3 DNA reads TGTGCCAGCAGCATGAGTAGGGGCTGGGACACTGAAGCTTTCTTT. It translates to CASSMSRGWDTEAFF.

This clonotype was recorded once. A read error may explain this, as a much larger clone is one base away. The CDR3: CASSFSCGYTF. The CDR3 bases are TGTGCCAGCAGCTTTAGCTGTGGCTACACCTTC. The J gene is TRBJ1-2, the V gene TRBV4-2; D is undetermined. V dropped 5 bases and J dropped 7 bases, with 8 bases sitting between them. The CDR3 runs 11 residues. The germline CDR1 and CDR2 sequences are LGHNA and YNFKEQ.

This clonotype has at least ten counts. CDR3 in DNA: TGTGCCACCAACGGGGGTGAGGGCAATCAGCCCCAGCATTTT. It is translated as CATNGGEGNQPQHF. The V gene is TRBV10-3, the J gene TRBJ1-5; tentatively, D is TRBD1 (5 bases). Deletions cut 10 bases from V and 2 bases from J, with 15 bases between. The CDR3 is made up of 14 amino acids. Germline loops: CDR1 ENHRY, CDR2 SYGVKD.

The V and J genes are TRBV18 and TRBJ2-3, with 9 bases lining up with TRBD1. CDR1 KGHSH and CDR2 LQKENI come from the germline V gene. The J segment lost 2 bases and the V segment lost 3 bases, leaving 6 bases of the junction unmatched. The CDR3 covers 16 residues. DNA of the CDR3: TGTGCCAGCTCACCGCCCCGGGACAGGGTCACAGATACGCAGTATTTT. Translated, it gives CASSPPRDRVTDTQYF. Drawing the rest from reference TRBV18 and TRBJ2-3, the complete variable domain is NAGVMQNPRHLVRRRGQEARLRCSPMKGHSHVYWYRQLPEEGLKFMVYLQKENIIDESGMPKERFSAEFPKEGPSILRIQQVVRGDSAAYFCASSPPRDRVTDTQYFGPGTRLTVL.

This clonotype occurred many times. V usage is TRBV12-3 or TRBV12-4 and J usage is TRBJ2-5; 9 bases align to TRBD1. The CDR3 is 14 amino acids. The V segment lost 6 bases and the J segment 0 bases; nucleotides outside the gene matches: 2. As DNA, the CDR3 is TGTGCCAGCAGCGGGACAGGGAACCAAGAGACCCAGTACTTC. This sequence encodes CASSGTGNQETQYF.

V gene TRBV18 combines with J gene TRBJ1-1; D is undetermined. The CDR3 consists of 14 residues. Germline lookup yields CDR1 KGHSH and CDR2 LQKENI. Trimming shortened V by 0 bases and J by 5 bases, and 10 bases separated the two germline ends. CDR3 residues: CASSPPGKRTEAFF. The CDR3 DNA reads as TGTGCCAGCTCACCACCGGGGAAACGGACTGAAGCTTTCTTT. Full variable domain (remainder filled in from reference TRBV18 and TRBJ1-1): NAGVMQNPRHLVRRRGQEARLRCSPMKGHSHVYWYRQLPEEGLKFMVYLQKENIIDESGMPKERFSAEFPKEGPSILRIQQVVRGDSAAYFCASSPPGKRTEAFFGQGTRLTVV.

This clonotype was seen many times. The CDR3 nucleotides are TGCAGTGCTAGCAGGACAGGGCCCACTGAAGCTTTCTTT. It codes for CSASRTGPTEAFF. This sequence joins TRBV20-1 and TRBJ1-1, with 8 positions matching TRBD1. Germline V gene data show CDR1 as DFQATT and CDR2 as SNEGSKA (reference sequence). This CDR3 spans 13 amino acids. After removal of 3 bases from V and 4 bases from J, the junction contained 4 bases not matched to a gene.

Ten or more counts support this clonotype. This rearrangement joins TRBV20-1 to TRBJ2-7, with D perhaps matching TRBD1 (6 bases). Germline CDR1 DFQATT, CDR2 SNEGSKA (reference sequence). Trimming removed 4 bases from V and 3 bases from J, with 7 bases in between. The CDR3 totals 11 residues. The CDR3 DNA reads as TGCAGTGCTAACAGGGACTACGAGCAGTACTTC. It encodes CSANRDYEQYF.

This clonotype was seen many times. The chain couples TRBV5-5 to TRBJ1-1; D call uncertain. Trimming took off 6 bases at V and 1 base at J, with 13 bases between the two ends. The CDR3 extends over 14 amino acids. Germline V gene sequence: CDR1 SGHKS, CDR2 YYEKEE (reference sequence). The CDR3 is CASTGPRENTEAFF. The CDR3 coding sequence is TGTGCCAGCACAGGACCTCGGGAGAACACTGAAGCTTTCTTT.

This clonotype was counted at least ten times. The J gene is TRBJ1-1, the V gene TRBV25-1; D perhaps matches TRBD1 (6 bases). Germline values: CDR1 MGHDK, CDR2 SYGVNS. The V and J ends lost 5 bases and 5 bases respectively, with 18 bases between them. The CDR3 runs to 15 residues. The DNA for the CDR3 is TGTGCCAGCAGTCCCTGGGGGGGGGCTATTACTGAAGCTTTCTTT. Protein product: CASSPWGGAITEAFF.

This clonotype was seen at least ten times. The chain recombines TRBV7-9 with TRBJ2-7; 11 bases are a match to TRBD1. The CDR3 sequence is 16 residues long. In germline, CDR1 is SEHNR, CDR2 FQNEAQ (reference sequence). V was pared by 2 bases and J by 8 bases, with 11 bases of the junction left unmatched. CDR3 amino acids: CASSLILQDRGLKQYF. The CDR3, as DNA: TGTGCCAGCAGCTTAATTTTACAGGACAGGGGGCTAAAGCAGTACTTC.